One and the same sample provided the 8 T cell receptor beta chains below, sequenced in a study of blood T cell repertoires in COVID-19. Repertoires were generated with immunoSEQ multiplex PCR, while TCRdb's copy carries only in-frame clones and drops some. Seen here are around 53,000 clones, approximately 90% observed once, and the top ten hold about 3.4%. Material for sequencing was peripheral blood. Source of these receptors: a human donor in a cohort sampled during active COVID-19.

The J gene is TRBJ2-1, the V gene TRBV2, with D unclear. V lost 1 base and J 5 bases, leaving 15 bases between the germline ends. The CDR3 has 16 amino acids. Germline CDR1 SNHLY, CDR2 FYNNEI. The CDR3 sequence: CASSEGGPPRNNEQFF. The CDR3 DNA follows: TGTGCCAGCAGTGAAGGAGGCCCCCCGCGGAACAATGAGCAGTTCTTC.

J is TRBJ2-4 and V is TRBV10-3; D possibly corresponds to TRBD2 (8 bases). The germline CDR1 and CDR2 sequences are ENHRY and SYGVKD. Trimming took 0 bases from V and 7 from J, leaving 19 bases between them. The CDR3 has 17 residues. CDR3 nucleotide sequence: TGTGCCATCAGTGAGTCACATTCGGGAGGGGGCGGTAACATTCAGTACTTC. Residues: CAISESHSGGGGNIQYF.

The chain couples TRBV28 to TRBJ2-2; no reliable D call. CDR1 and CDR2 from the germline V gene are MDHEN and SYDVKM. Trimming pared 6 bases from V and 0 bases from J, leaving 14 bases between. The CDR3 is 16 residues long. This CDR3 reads CASSPDGYANTGELFF. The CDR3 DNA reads TGTGCCAGCAGCCCCGACGGGTACGCGAACACCGGGGAGCTGTTTTTT.

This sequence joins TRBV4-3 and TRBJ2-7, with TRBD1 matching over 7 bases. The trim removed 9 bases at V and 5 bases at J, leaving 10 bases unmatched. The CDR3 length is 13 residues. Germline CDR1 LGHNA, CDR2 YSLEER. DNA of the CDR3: TGCGCCAGAGCCGGGACAGCCCTCGACGAGCAGTACGTC. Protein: CARAGTALDEQYV.

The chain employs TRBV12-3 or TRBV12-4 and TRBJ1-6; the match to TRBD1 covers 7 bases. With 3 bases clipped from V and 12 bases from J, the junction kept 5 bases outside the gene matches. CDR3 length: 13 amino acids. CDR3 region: CASSFRHRGPLHF. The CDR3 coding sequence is TGTGCCAGCAGTTTCCGCCACAGGGGACCCCTCCACTTT.

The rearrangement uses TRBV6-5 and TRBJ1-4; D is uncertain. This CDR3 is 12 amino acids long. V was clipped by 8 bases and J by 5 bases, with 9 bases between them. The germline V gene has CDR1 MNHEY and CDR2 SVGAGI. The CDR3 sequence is CASRTGNEKLFF. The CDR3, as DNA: TGTGCCAGCCGGACGGGAAATGAAAAACTGTTTTTT.

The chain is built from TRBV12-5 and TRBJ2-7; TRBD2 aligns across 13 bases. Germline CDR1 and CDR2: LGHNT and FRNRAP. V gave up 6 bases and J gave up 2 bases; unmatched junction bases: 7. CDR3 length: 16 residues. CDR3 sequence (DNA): TGTGCTAGTGGCTCGGGACTAGCGGGGCTAACCTACGAGCAGTACGTC. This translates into CASGSGLAGLTYEQYV.

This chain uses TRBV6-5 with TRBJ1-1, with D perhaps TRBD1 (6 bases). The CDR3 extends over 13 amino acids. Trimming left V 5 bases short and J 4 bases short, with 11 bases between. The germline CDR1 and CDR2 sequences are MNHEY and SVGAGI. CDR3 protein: CASSPTGPTEAFF. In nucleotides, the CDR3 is TGTGCCAGCAGTCCTACAGGGCCCACTGAAGCTTTCTTT.